The source of this TCR beta chain is a study of Graves' ophthalmopathy and Graves' hyperthyroidism (dated by TCRdb to about 2018). The study in broad terms: Peripheral blood was collected at initial diagnosis, prior to any treatment. To tell Graves' ophthalmopathy apart from Graves' hyperthyroidism, and to predict which patients would progress to ophthalmopathy, the study relied on TCR beta repertoire signatures. In total, 135 blood samples were TCR-sequenced: approximately 42 ophthalmopathy, around 75 hyperthyroidism and approximately 17 hyperthyroidism-to-ophthalmopathy patients. To explore V-J signatures that distinguish ophthalmopathy from hyperthyroidism, a discovery set of more than 90 patients was enrolled, made up of 40 to 45 with ophthalmopathy and fewer than 60 with stable hyperthyroidism. The independent validation cohort included roughly 19 hyperthyroidism patients plus 17 patients who later progressed from hyperthyroidism to ophthalmopathy. T-cell repertoires of thyroid tissue and blood were compared in about six hyperthyroidism patients. After sampling, hyperthyroidism patients received methimazole starting at 30 mg daily, and ophthalmopathy patients received high-dose intravenous methylprednisolone. The approximately 97 discovery patients were randomly divided into training and test sets at a 7:3 ratio.

The ophthalmopathy patients had moderately to severely active disease, with a Clinical Activity Score of 3 or higher, a NOSPECS grade of 4 or higher, and a disease duration of less than 3 months. Patients were excluded if they had other autoimmune diseases, uncontrolled infections, pregnancy or lactation. Clinical symptoms, serum thyroxine, TRAb, thyroid ultrasound and orbital computed tomography formed the basis of the diagnosis. PBMCs were isolated from about 10 ml of fresh peripheral blood by Ficoll-Paque density gradient centrifugation. Total RNA was extracted with Trizol reagent and quality-checked on an Agilent 2100 Bioanalyzer. This clonotype was observed at least ten times. No cognate antigen has been identified for it. It has no much larger one-base neighbor in the sample; base qualities were not kept. General conclusions and limits of the study: In validation, the model predicted ophthalmopathy progression with 70.59% sensitivity and less than 80% specificity; 12 predicted patients were CT-confirmed with GO in a median of about 6.1 months. Sample size was not statistically predetermined, and group allocation was not concealed from the investigators. Most expanded thyroid clonotypes with a frequency above 0.001 also appeared in blood, which suggests that blood repertoires may reflect the immune response in the thyroid. The 13-signature model separated ophthalmopathy from stable hyperthyroidism with approximately 90% sensitivity and around 84% specificity in cross-validation, and 80%/75% in the test set.

The CDR3 holds 14 amino acids from the cysteine to the phenylalanine. Of the read, only the CDR3 DNA is kept; its 42 bases are in frame from base 1. V has 8 bases trimmed and J has 1 base trimmed; junction bases matching no gene number 4. TCR beta CDR3 regions were amplified from RNA transcripts for repertoire sequencing. The first round was an RT-PCR using HTBI primers with the Qiagen OneStep RT-PCR kit, and this first round was followed by a second-round multiplex PCR, then size selection and purification. Libraries were sequenced paired-end with 100 bp reads on an Illumina HiSeq2000. From the authors' description of their analysis: SOAPnuke was used to process the reads, removing any read that contained adapters or uncalled bases, had a mean Phred below 15, or lacked an exact match to the constant primer or identifier. High-quality paired reads were merged with COPE v1.2.5. Each unique nucleotide sequence was treated as a clonotype, and MiTCR v1.1 was used to align the clonotypes to the IMGT TRB V, D and J references. The analysis was limited to V-J combinations with a frequency above 0.0001, which together covered 99.2% of repertoires. A TCR clonal expansion and chaos score per V-J combination was defined as the ratio of F50 clonal expansion to chaos observed in the TCRdist matrix. Welch's t-statistics and random forest were used to reduce features to about a dozen V-J combinations, which were fed into a naive Bayes classifier. The Morisita-Horn index was used to measure how similar the thyroid and blood repertoires were. TCRdb ran its own pipeline on the public reads, namely fastp trimming at Q25 and MiXCR clone calling, and kept in-frame beta chains. Every distinct CDR3 protein forms one entry, paired with its most common genes and DNA. TCRdb's processing, not the authors' own work, is the source of the V and J calls. This sample comprises over 450,000 distinct CDR3 sequences, around 15% of them detected only once. Over 7.5% of the sample is in the top ten clones.

Sample: blood. The rearranged segments are TRBV12-3 or TRBV12-4 and TRBJ2-3, with 9 bases aligning to TRBD1. This receptor was taken from a woman aged 25 to 45 with Graves' ophthalmopathy. Donor details come from another sample of the same person, matched by shared clones. Read as DNA, the sequence is TGTGCCAGCGGTTACAGGGGGCGCACAGATACGCAGTATTTT. Translated, it gives CASGYRGRTDTQYF.